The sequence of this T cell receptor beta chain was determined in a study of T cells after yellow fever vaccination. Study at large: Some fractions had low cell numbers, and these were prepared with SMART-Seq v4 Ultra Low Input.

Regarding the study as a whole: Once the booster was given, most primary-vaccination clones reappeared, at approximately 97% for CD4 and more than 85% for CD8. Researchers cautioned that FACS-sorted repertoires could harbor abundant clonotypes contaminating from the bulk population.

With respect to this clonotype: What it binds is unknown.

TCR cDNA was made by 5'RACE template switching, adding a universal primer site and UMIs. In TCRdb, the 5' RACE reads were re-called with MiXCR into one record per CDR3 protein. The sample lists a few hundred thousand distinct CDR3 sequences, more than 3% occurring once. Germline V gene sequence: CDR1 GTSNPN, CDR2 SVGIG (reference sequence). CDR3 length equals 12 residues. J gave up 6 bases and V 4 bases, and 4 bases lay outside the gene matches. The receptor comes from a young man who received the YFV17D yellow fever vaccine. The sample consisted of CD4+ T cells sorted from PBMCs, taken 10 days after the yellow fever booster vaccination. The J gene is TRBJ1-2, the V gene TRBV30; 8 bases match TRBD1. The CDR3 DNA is TGTGCCTGGACAGGGGGCGCGCATGGCTACACCTTC. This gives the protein CAWTGGAHGYTF.